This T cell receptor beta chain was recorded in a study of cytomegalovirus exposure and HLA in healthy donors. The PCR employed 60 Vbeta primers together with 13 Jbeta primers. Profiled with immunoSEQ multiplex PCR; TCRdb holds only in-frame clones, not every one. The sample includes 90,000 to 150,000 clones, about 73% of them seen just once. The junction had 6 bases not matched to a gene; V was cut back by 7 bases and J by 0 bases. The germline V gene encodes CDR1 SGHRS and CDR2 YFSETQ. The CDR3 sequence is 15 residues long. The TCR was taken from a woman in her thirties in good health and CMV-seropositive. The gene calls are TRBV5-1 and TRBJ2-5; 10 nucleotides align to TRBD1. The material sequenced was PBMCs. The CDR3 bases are TGCGCCAGCGGTACGGGACAGGGGTACCAAGAGACCCAGTACTTC. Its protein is CASGTGQGYQETQYF.